Detailed here is one T cell receptor (beta chain). Its antigen is still unknown. The primer mix had 60 Vbeta and 13 Jbeta primers. Libraries were prepared by immunoSEQ multiplex PCR; TCRdb keeps only in-frame clonotypes and omits some of them. The table lists tens of thousands of clones, roughly 80% of them singletons, with roughly 1.6% in the top ten. This record belongs to a study of cytomegalovirus exposure and HLA in healthy donors. Whole-study findings and limits: Later analysis associated a missense DCLRE1C variant with TCR beta V- and J-gene trimming.

Sequencing input: PBMCs. The TCR sequence derives from a man aged 30 to 45 in good health and CMV-seronegative.

The chain's CDR3 is CASSLGSLAGARTYNEQFF. The CDR3 DNA follows: TGTGCCAGCAGCTTAGGGTCCCTAGCGGGAGCGAGGACCTACAATGAGCAGTTCTTC. The chain carries TRBV7-9 and TRBJ2-1; 10 bases agree with TRBD2. In germline, CDR1 is SEHNR, CDR2 FQNEAQ (reference sequence). Germline trimming cut 1 base from V and 2 bases from J; bases unmatched to any gene: 11. The CDR3 spans 19 residues.